The 7 T cell receptor beta chains below come from one sample, sequenced in a study of blood T cell repertoires in COVID-19. Repertoires were generated with immunoSEQ multiplex PCR, while TCRdb's copy carries only in-frame clones and drops some. The data contain around 23,000 clones, 60% to 75% of them singletons. The sample was peripheral blood. The source is a man aged 45 to 65 with COVID-19, enrolled during active disease.

This clone came up a few times. V usage is TRBV30 and J usage is TRBJ2-1; no clear D. Trimming shortened V by 0 bases and J by 3 bases, and 9 bases separated the two germline ends. This CDR3 is built from 14 residues. Germline V gene lookup returns CDR1 GTSNPN and CDR2 SVGIG (reference sequence). CDR3 sequence reads: CAWSVQVLYNEQFF. CDR3 DNA sequence: TGTGCCTGGAGTGTCCAGGTCCTCTACAATGAGCAGTTCTTC.

The V gene is TRBV19, the J gene TRBJ1-4, with unresolved D. V lost 5 bases, J lost 11 bases, and 12 bases lay in between. The CDR3 is made up of 12 amino acids. Looked up from germline, CDR1 is LNHDA and CDR2 is SQIVND (reference sequence). CDR3 nucleotides: TGTGCCAGTAGTGCGGCAGCGGGGAAACTGTTTTTT. Translating it yields CASSAAAGKLFF.

This clone was found once. V gene TRBV5-1 combines with J gene TRBJ1-4, with 7 bases matching TRBD1. The V segment lost 2 bases and the J segment 5 bases; nucleotides outside the gene matches: 3. Germline V gene data show CDR1 as SGHRS and CDR2 as YFSETQ. The CDR3 totals 14 residues. In nucleotides, the CDR3 is TGCGCCAGCAGCTTCGGGGGACAGAATGAAAAACTGTTTTTT. Its protein product is CASSFGGQNEKLFF. Filled out from reference TRBV5-1 and TRBJ1-4, the complete variable domain reads KAGVTQTPRYLIKTRGQQVTLSCSPISGHRSVSWYQQTPGQGLQFLFEYFSETQRNKGNFPGRFSGRQFSNSRSEMNVSTLELGDSALYLCASSFGGQNEKLFFGSGTQLSVL.

This chain uses TRBV2 with TRBJ1-5, with 7 bases identical to TRBD1. Germline assignment: CDR1 SNHLY and CDR2 FYNNEI. V shed 6 bases, J shed 4 bases, and the junction held 3 bases outside the gene matches. The CDR3 spans 13 residues. CDR3: CASRGQPNQPQHF. The CDR3 DNA reads as TGTGCCAGCAGGGGACAGCCAAATCAGCCCCAGCATTTT.

V usage is TRBV6-5 and J usage is TRBJ1-5; D may be TRBD1 (5 bases). CDR3 length equals 13 residues. CDR1 and CDR2 (germline): MNHEY, SVGAGI. Trimming removed 7 bases at V and 4 bases at J, with 11 bases between. As DNA, the CDR3 is TGTGCCAGCACCCGACAGAGGAATCAGCCCCAGCATTTT. Its translation is CASTRQRNQPQHF.

This chain connects TRBV29-1 to TRBJ1-1, with 7 bases fitting TRBD1. The CDR3 contains 13 residues. The germline CDR1 and CDR2 sequences are SQVTM and ANQGSEA. The V gene end was trimmed by 8 bases and the J gene end by 2 bases; junction bases not matched to a gene: 8. The CDR3 loop is CSPQRQGNTEAFF. CDR3 DNA sequence: TGCAGCCCTCAGAGACAGGGCAACACTGAAGCTTTCTTT.

V is TRBV24-1 and J is TRBJ2-3; D possibly corresponds to TRBD2 (5 bases). CDR3 length equals 14 residues. Trimming stripped 4 bases from V and 0 bases from J, with 7 bases between. CDR1 is KGHDR, CDR2 SFDVKD, per germline. The DNA of the CDR3 is TGTGCCACCAGTGAGGCTAGCAGCACAGATACGCAGTATTTT. Its translation: CATSEASSTDTQYF.